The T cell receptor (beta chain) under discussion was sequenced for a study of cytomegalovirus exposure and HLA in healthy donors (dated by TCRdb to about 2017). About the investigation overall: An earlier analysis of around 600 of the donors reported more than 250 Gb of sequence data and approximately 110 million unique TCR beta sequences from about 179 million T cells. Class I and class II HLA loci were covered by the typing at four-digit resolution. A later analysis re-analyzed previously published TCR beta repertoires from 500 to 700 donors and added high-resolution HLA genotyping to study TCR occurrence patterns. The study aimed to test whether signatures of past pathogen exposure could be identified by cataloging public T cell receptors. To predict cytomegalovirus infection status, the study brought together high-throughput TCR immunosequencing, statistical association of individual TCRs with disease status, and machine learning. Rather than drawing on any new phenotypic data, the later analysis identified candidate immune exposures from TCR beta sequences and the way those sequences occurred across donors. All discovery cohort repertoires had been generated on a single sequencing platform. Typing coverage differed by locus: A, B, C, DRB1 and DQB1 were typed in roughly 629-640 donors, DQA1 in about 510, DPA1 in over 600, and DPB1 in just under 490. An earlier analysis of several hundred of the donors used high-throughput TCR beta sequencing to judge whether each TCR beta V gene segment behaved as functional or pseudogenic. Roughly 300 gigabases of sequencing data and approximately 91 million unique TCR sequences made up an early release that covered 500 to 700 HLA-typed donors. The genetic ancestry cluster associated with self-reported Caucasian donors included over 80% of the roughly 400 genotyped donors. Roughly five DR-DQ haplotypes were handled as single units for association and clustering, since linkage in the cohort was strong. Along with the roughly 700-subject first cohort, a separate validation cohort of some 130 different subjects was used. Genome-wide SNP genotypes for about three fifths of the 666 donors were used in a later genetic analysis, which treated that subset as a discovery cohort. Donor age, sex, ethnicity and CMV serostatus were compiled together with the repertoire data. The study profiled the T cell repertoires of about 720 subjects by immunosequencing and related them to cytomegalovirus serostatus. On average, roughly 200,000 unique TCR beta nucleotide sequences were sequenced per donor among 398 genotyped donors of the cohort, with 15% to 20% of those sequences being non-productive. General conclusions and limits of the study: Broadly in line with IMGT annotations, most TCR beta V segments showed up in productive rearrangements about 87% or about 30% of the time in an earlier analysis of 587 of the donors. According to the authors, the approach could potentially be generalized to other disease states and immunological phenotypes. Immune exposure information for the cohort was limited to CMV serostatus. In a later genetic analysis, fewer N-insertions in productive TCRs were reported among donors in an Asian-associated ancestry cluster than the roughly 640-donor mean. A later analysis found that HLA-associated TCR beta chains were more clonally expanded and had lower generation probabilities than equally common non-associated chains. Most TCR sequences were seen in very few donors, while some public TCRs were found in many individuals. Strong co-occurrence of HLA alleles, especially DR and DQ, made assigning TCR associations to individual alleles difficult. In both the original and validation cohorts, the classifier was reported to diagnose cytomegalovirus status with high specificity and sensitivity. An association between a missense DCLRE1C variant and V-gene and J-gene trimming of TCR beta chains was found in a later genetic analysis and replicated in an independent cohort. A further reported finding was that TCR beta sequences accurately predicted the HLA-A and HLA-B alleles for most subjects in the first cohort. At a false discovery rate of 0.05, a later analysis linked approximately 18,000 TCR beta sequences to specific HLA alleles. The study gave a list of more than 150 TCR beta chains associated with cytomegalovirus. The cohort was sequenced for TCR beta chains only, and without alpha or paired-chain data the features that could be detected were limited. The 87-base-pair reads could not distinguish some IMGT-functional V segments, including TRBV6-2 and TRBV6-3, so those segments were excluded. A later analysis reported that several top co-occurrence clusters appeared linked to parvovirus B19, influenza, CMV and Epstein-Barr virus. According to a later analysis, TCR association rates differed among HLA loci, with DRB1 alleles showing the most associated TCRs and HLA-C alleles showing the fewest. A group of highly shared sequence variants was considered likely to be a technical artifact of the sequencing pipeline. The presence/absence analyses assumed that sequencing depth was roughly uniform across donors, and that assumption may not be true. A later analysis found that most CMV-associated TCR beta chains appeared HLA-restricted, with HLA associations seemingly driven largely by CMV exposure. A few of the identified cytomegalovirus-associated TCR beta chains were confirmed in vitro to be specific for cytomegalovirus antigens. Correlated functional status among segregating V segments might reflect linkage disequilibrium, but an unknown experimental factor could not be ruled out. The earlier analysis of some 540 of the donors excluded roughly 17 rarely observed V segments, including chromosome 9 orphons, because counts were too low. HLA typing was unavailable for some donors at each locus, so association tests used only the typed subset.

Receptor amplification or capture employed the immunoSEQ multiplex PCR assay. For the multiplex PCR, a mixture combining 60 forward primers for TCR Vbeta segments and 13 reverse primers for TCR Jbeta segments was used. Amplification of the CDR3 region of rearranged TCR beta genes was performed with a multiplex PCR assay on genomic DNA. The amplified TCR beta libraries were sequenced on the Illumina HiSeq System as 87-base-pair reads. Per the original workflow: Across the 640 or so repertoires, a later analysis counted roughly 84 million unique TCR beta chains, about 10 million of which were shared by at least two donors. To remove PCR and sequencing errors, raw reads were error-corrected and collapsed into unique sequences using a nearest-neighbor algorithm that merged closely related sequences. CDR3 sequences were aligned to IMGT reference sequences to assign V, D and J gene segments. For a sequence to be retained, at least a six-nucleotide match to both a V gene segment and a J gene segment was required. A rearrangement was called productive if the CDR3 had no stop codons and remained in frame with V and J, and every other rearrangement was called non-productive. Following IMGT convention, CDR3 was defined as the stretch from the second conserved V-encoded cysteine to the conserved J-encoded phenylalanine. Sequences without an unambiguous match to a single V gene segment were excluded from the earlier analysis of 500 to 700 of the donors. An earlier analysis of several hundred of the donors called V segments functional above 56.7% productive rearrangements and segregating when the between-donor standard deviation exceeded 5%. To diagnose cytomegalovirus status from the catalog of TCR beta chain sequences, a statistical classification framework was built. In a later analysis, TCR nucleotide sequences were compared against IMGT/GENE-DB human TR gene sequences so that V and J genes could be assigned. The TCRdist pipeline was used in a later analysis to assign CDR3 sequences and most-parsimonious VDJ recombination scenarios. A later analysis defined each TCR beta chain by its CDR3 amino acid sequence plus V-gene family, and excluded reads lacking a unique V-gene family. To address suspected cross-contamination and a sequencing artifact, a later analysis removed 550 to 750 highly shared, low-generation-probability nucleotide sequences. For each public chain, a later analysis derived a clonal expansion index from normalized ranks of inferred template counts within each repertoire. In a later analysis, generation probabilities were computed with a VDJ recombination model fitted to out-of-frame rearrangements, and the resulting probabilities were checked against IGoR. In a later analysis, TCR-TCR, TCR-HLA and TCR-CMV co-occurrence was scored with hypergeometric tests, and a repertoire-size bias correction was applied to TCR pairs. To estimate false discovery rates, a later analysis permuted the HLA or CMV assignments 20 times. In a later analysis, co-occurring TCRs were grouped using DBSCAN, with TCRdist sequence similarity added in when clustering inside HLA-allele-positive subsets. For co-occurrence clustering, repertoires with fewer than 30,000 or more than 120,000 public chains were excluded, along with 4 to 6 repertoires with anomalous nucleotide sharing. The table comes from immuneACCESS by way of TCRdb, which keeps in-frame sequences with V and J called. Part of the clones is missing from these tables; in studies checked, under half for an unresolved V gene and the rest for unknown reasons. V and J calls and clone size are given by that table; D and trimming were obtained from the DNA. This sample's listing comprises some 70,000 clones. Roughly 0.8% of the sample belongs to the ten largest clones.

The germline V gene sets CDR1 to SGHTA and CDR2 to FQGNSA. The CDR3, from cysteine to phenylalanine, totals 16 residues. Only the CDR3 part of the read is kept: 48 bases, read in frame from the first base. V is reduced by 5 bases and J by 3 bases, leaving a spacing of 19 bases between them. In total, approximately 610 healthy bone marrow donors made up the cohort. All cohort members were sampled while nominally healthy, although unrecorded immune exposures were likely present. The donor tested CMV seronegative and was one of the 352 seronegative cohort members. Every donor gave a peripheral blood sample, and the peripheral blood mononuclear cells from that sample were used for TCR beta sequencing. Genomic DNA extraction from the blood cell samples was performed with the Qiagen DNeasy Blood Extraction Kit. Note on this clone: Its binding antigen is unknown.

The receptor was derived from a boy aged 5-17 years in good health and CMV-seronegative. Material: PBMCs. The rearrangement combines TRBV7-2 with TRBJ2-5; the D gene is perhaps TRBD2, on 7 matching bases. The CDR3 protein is CASSPTLWGGKETQYF. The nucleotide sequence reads TGTGCCAGCAGCCCCACTCTTTGGGGGGGCAAAGAGACCCAGTACTTC.